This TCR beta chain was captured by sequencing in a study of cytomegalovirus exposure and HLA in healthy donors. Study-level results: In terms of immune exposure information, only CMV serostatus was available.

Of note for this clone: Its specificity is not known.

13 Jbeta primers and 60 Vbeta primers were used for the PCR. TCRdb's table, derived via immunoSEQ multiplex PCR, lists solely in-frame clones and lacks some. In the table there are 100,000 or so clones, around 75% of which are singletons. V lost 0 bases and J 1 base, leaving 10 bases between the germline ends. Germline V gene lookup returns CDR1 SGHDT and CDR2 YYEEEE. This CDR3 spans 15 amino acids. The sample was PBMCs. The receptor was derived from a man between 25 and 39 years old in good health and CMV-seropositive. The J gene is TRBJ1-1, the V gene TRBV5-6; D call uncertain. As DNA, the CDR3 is TGTGCCAGCAGCTTGGGGCAGGTGGAGAACACTGAAGCTTTCTTT. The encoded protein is CASSLGQVENTEAFF.